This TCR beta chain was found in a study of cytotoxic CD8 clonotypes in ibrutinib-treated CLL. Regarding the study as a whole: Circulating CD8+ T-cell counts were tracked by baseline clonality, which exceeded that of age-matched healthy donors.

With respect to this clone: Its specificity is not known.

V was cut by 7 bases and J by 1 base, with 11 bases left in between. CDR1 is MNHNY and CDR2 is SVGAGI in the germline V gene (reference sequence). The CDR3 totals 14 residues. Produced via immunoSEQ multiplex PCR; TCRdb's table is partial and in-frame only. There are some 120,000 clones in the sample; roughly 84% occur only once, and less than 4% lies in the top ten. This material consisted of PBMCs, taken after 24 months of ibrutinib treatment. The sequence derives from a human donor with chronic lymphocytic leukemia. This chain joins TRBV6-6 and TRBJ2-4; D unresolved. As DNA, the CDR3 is TGTGCCAGCAACCGACTTGGGGCCAAAAACATTCAGTACTTC. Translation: CASNRLGAKNIQYF.